These 2 T cell receptor beta chains originate from one sample sequenced in a study of shared clonotypes between healthy human individuals. The data were produced by immunoSEQ multiplex PCR, yet TCRdb's version contains in-frame clones alone and is incomplete. The sample has 2,500,000 or so clones, around nine tenths seen once. The sequencing input was naive CD4+ T cells sorted from blood. As for subset: CD45RA+ positively selected. The receptors come from a man aged 18 to 29 in good health.

The chain has TRBV18 and TRBJ2-4; no clear D. Per germline, CDR1 KGHSH and CDR2 LQKENI. This CDR3 has 15 amino acids. V dropped 4 bases and J dropped 0 bases, with 10 bases sitting between them. This CDR3 is CASSLLSIAKNIQYF. Here the CDR3 DNA reads TGTGCCAGCTCACTGTTATCTATAGCCAAAAACATTCAGTACTTC.

Concerning this clone: Other DNA sequences of this sample code for an identical CDR3. The V call is TRBV2, the J call TRBJ1-6, with a weak D call TRBD1 (5 bases). The CDR3 is made up of 13 amino acids. V shed 3 bases and J shed 7 bases, with 7 bases lying between them. The germline gives CDR1 SNHLY, CDR2 FYNNEI. CDR3: CASSEEGNSPLHF. DNA for the CDR3: TGTGCCAGCAGTGAGGAGGGGAATTCACCCCTCCACTTT.